The clone carrying this T cell receptor (beta chain) turned up a few times. CDR1 and CDR2 (germline): MNHNS, SASEGT. The CDR3 extends over 11 amino acids. V gave up 1 base and J gave up 4 bases, with 2 bases separating them. The sample originates from a study of control samples from healthy donors and cancer patients. Using immunoSEQ multiplex PCR, the repertoire was profiled, and TCRdb retains in-frame clones only, with some absent. In the table there are about 71,000 clones, roughly 91% of which are singletons. V usage is TRBV6-1 and J usage is TRBJ2-7; D uncertain. The origin of this receptor is a man between 60 and 70 years old with lung cancer. Sequences were obtained from PBMCs. This CDR3 reads CASSEGYEQYF. As DNA, the CDR3 is TGTGCCAGCAGTGAAGGGTACGAGCAGTACTTC.